This T cell receptor beta chain stems from a study of blood T cell repertoires in COVID-19. As for the study in general: The origin of the acute and convalescent COVID-19 samples was the United States, Italy and Spain. The cDNA or gDNA used as material had been derived from T cells, B-cell-depleted T cells, or PBMCs.

Original processing methods: Reference gene primer amplification yielded estimated nucleated cell counts. Clones were read by immunoSEQ multiplex PCR, and TCRdb kept only the in-frame ones, dropping some. The V and J calls and clone size were taken over from that table, and D and trimming were inferred from the DNA. The table includes about 220,000 clones, under 90% detected once. V was trimmed by 1 base and J by 0 bases, leaving 4 bases between them. Per germline, CDR1 KGHSH and CDR2 LQKENI. This CDR3 comprises 15 residues. The chain has TRBV18 and TRBJ1-6; D gene ambiguous. The clonotype originates from a woman in her fifties or sixties who had recovered from COVID-19. The sequenced material came from peripheral blood. The CDR3 DNA is TGTGCCAGCTCACCACTTAGCTCCTATAATTCACCCCTCCACTTT. Its translation is CASSPLSSYNSPLHF.